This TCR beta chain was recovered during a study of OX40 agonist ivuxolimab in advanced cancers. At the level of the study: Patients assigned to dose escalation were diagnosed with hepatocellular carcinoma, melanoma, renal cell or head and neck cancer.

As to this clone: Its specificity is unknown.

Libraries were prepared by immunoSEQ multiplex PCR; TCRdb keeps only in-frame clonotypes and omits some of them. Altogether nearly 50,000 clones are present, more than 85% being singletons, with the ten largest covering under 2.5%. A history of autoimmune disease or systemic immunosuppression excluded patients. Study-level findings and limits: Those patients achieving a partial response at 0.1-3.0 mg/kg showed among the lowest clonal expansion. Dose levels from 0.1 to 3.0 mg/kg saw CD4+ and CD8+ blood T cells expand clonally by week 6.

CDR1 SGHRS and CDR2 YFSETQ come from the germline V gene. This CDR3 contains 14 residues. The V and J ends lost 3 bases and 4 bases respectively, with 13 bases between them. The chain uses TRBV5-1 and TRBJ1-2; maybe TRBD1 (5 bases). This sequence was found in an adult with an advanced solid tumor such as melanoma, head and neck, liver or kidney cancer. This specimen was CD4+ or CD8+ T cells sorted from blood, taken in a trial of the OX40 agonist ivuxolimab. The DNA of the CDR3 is TGCGCCAGCAGCTGGACGGGGGACGCCTATGGCTACACCTTC. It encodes CASSWTGDAYGYTF.